This TCR beta chain was captured in a study of CD8+CD57+ T cells in acquired aplastic anemia. General observations from the study: CD8+ Simpson's diversity did not differ significantly between patients and controls.

In the case of this clonotype: Its antigen is unknown. One end of the junction varies from germline; a read error may be responsible.

Selection for sequencing was limited to patients who had shown CD8+CD57+ cell expansion by flow cytometry. The CDR3 covers 13 residues. Germline CDR1 is SQVTM and CDR2 is ANQGSEA. Genomic DNA constituted the template upon which TCR beta VDJ and CDR3 profiling was performed. MiXCR, run by TCRdb on the reads, gives a single entry per CDR3 protein. Here the sample spans some 170,000 distinct CDR3 sequences, 40% to 50% being singletons. The sequence was collected from a human donor with aplastic anemia. Sequenced sample: sorted CD4+, CD8+, or CD8+CD57+ T cells (not recorded which) from PBMCs. The chain joins TRBV29-1 to TRBJ2-1, with D perhaps TRBD2 (5 bases). The CDR3 here is CGVGSSSDNEQFF. The CDR3, as DNA: TGCGGCGTTGGTTCTAGCAGCGACAATGAGCAGTTCTTC.